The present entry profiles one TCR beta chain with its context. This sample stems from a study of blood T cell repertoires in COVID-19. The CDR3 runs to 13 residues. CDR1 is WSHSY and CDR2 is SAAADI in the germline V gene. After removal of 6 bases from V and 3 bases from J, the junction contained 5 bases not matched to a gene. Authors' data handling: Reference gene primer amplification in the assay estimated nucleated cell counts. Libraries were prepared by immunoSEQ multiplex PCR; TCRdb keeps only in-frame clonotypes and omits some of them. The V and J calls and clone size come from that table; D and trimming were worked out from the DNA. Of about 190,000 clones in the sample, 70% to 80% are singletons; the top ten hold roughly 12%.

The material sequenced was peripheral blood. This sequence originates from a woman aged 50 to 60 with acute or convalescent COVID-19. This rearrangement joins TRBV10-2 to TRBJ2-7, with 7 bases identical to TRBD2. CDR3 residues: CASRAGMYYEQYF. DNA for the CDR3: TGCGCCAGCAGAGCGGGAATGTACTACGAGCAGTACTTC.